The rows below give T cell receptor beta chains drawn from one sample of a study of blood T cell repertoires in COVID-19. Produced via immunoSEQ multiplex PCR; TCRdb's table is partial and in-frame only. The table includes some 370,000 clones, 70% to 90% detected once. The sequenced material came from peripheral blood. Every receptor here comes from a man between 35 and 55 years old with acute or convalescent COVID-19. Each CDR3 is given with its conserved first and last residue. Each record gives: J gene, D gene, clone size, V gene, CDR3 DNA, CDR3 protein. The D gene is left open where the match is weak. Clone size appears in some rows only: once, few, many, or a class for an expanded clone.

TRBJ2-6,NA,NA,TRBV30,TGTGCCTGGACGTCTGGGGCCAACGTCCTGACTTTC,CAWTSGANVLTF
TRBJ1-2,NA,NA,TRBV29-1,TGCAGCGTTGTTTTCACCGACAGCAACTATGGCTACACCTTC,CSVVFTDSNYGYTF
TRBJ2-5,TRBD1,NA,TRBV5-1,TGCGCCAGCAGCTTGGAGGACAGGGTGGGCGAGACCCAGTACTTC,CASSLEDRVGETQYF
TRBJ1-2,NA,NA,TRBV3-1/TRBV3-2,TGTGCCAGCAGCCAAGATATGGCGGCTGTCTATGGCTACACCTTC,CASSQDMAAVYGYTF
TRBJ1-3,NA,NA,TRBV4-1,TGCGCCAGCAGCGAAGCAGGGGCCGGAAACACCATATATTTT,CASSEAGAGNTIYF
TRBJ1-5,NA,NA,TRBV21-1,TGTGCCAGCAGCAACAGGGGTTCTGGGTTCTTTCAGCCCCAGCATTTT,CASSNRGSGFFQPQHF
TRBJ2-7,TRBD1,NA,TRBV19,TGTGCCAGTAGTAGGGGACAGGGTTCCGCCGAGCAGTACTTC,CASSRGQGSAEQYF
TRBJ1-2,TRBD1,NA,TRBV28,TGTGCCAGCAGTCCGGATGAGGGACAGACCTATGGCTACACCTTC,CASSPDEGQTYGYTF
TRBJ2-1,TRBD2,NA,TRBV7-9,TGTGCCAGCAGCTTAGCTGGAGGACTAGTCGGGTCCTACAATGAGCAGTTCTTC,CASSLAGGLVGSYNEQFF
TRBJ1-1,NA,NA,TRBV29-1,TGCAGCGTTGATGGGAGGGCAGTTCGGTCTTCGGGAACTGAAGCTTTCTTT,CSVDGRAVRSSGTEAFF
TRBJ1-2,NA,NA,TRBV5-6,TGTGCCAGCAGCTTGACAGACGCTAACTATGGCTACACCTTC,CASSLTDANYGYTF
TRBJ2-7,NA,NA,TRBV6-5,TGTGCCAGCAGGGGACATTCCGGCTACGAGCAGTACTTC,CASRGHSGYEQYF
TRBJ1-4,NA,NA,TRBV2,TGTGCCAGCAGGGCGGCTGCAACTAATGAAAAACTGTTTTTT,CASRAAATNEKLFF
TRBJ1-1,TRBD1,once,TRBV27,TGTGCCAGCAGTTTATTGGGGGGACAGGGGTTGAACACTGAAGCTTTCTTT,CASSLLGGQGLNTEAFF
TRBJ1-2,NA,once,TRBV5-1,TGCGCCAGCAGCTTGGAGTTCAGTAACTATGGCTACACCTTC,CASSLEFSNYGYTF
TRBJ1-6,TRBD1,NA,TRBV28,TGTGCCAGCAGCCCAGGGGGGTCCTATAATTCACCCCTCCACTTT,CASSPGGSYNSPLHF
TRBJ2-7,TRBD1,once,TRBV5-8,TGTGCCAGCAGCTATGACAGGGAACTTTCCTACGAGCAGTACTTC,CASSYDRELSYEQYF
TRBJ1-4,NA,NA,TRBV9,TGTGCCAGCAGCGGGCCCTCTAATGAAAAACTGTTTTTT,CASSGPSNEKLFF
TRBJ1-4,TRBD1,NA,TRBV6-5,TGTGGGGGACAGGGGGAAAAGGGACTCCTGTTTTTT,CGGQGEKGLLFF
TRBJ2-7,TRBD1,NA,TRBV6-5,TGTGCCAGCAGCCGGGACAGGGAATTTTACGAGCAGTACTTC,CASSRDREFYEQYF
TRBJ2-3,NA,NA,TRBV9,TGTGCCAGCAGCGTACCCCTAGGGAGATCAGATACGCAGTATTTT,CASSVPLGRSDTQYF
TRBJ1-3,TRBD1,NA,TRBV7-2,TGTGCCAGCAGCCCTCGGGACAGGGGGCTATTATCGGGAAACACCATATATTTT,CASSPRDRGLLSGNTIYF
TRBJ1-1,NA,NA,TRBV9,TGTGCCAGCAGCGTAGGCGGCACAGGGAACACTGAAGCTTTCTTT,CASSVGGTGNTEAFF
TRBJ1-1,TRBD1,NA,TRBV6-5,TGTGCCAGCCAGAGGACAGGGAATGCCGAAGCTTTCTTT,CASQRTGNAEAFF
TRBJ2-7,NA,NA,TRBV3-1/TRBV3-2,TGTGCCAGCAGCCTCTTGGCCACCGCCTACGAGCAGTACTTC,CASSLLATAYEQYF
TRBJ1-2,NA,NA,TRBV3-1/TRBV3-2,TGTGCCAGCAGCCAAGTCGGTAGCCCTAACTATGGCTACACCTTC,CASSQVGSPNYGYTF
TRBJ2-3,NA,once,TRBV7-3,TGTGCCAGCAGCTTAACGGGGGGAGGAATAGATACGCAGTATTTT,CASSLTGGGIDTQYF
TRBJ1-4,NA,NA,TRBV7-3,TGTGCCAGCAGCTTTATGAACAGGGAGAATGAAAAACTGTTTTTT,CASSFMNRENEKLFF
TRBJ2-7,TRBD2,NA,TRBV20-1,TGCAGTGCTAGTCTTCCTAGCGGGGGGGCCTACGAGCAGTACTTC,CSASLPSGGAYEQYF
TRBJ1-2,NA,NA,TRBV5-1,TGCGCCAGCAGCTTGGTGGCAAATTCTAACTATGGCTACACCTTC,CASSLVANSNYGYTF
TRBJ1-6,NA,once,TRBV2,TGTGCCAGCTTAGGCAGGGGCCAAAGCTCCTATAATTCACCCCTCCACTTT,CASLGRGQSSYNSPLHF
TRBJ2-3,NA,NA,TRBV7-9,TGTGCCAGCAGCTTAGTGCAGGTAGATACGCAGTATTTT,CASSLVQVDTQYF
TRBJ1-1,TRBD1,NA,TRBV27,TGTGCCAGCAGTGCATTCGGACAGGGTACGGCTGCTTTCTTT,CASSAFGQGTAAFF
TRBJ2-1,NA,NA,TRBV6-1,TGTGCCAGCAGTGAAGACTGGGCCCAGGGCGAGCAGTTCTTC,CASSEDWAQGEQFF
TRBJ2-3,NA,NA,TRBV3-1/TRBV3-2,TGTGCCAGCAGCCACTCCCGGGTGTCGGTAACAGATACGCAGTATTTT,CASSHSRVSVTDTQYF
TRBJ1-2,TRBD1,NA,TRBV4-1,TGCGCCAGCAGCCAATACCCCGGGACAGGGGAAGGCGGCTACACCTTC,CASSQYPGTGEGGYTF
TRBJ2-3,NA,NA,TRBV5-4,TGTGCCAGCAGCTTAAGGATGACAGTAAGCACAGATACGCAGTATTTT,CASSLRMTVSTDTQYF
TRBJ2-1,NA,NA,TRBV12-2,TGTGCAAGCCGGGGGGGATTGAGCTCCTACAATGAGCAGTTCTTC,CASRGGLSSYNEQFF
TRBJ1-1,NA,NA,TRBV6-5,TGTGCCAGCAGTTACGGAGGGACTGAAGCTTTCTTT,CASSYGGTEAFF
TRBJ2-1,NA,NA,TRBV13,TGTGCCAGCAGCTCCACAGTGGTGGGCGCGGGCAATGAGCAGTTCTTC,CASSSTVVGAGNEQFF
TRBJ1-5,NA,NA,TRBV5-4,TGTGCCAGCAGCCAGGATGGGAGCAATCAGCCCCAGCATTTT,CASSQDGSNQPQHF
TRBJ2-1,TRBD2,once,TRBV18,TGTGCCAGCTCACCACCGACTAGCGGGGGTCCTTCCTACAATGAGCAGTTCTTC,CASSPPTSGGPSYNEQFF
TRBJ1-6,NA,NA,TRBV30,TGTGCCTGGAGTGTCGGGGGTAATAATTCACCCCTCCACTTT,CAWSVGGNNSPLHF
TRBJ2-1,NA,NA,TRBV4-3,TGCGCCAGCAGCCACCCCCGAGGAGTTGACAATGAGCAGTTCTTC,CASSHPRGVDNEQFF
TRBJ2-1,TRBD2,NA,TRBV19,TGTGCCAGTAGTATATTGCGGGGGGAGGACAATGAGCAGTTCTTC,CASSILRGEDNEQFF
TRBJ1-2,TRBD1,NA,TRBV28,TGTGCCAGCAGTTTCTTGGGACAGGGGCCCGCTAGGTATGGCTACACCTTC,CASSFLGQGPARYGYTF
TRBJ1-6,NA,once,TRBV3-1/TRBV3-2,TGTGCCAGCAGCCAACACAGGGCGCATTCCACGAATTCACCCCTCCACTTT,CASSQHRAHSTNSPLHF
TRBJ2-5,NA,NA,TRBV3-1/TRBV3-2,TGTGCCAGCAGCCGTGTCGCAGGGAAGACCCAGTACTTC,CASSRVAGKTQYF
TRBJ1-1,TRBD1,NA,TRBV19,TGTGCCAGTAGTAGAGACAGGGGAGCGAACACTGAAGCTTTCTTT,CASSRDRGANTEAFF
TRBJ2-3,NA,NA,TRBV4-1,TGCGCCAGCAGCCAAGTGAACTTGGTTAGCACAGATACGCAGTATTTT,CASSQVNLVSTDTQYF
TRBJ1-1,NA,NA,TRBV7-2,TGTGCCAGCAGCGCCGGGGTCCGATTGGGAGCTTTCTTT,CASSAGVRLGAFF
TRBJ2-3,NA,NA,TRBV19,TGTGCCAGTAGTATAAAGGGGGAGTACACAGATACGCAGTATTTT,CASSIKGEYTDTQYF
TRBJ1-2,NA,NA,TRBV6-5,TGTGCCAGCAGTAGAGCTAATACTATGGGCTACACCTTC,CASSRANTMGYTF
TRBJ2-2,NA,NA,TRBV5-1,TGCGCCAGCAGCTTGGCCGGGACAACGAACACCGGGGAGCTGTTTTTT,CASSLAGTTNTGELFF
TRBJ1-2,TRBD1,NA,TRBV2,TGTGCCAGCAGTCTGACAGGGGTCGTAGAGTCTGGCTACACCTTC,CASSLTGVVESGYTF